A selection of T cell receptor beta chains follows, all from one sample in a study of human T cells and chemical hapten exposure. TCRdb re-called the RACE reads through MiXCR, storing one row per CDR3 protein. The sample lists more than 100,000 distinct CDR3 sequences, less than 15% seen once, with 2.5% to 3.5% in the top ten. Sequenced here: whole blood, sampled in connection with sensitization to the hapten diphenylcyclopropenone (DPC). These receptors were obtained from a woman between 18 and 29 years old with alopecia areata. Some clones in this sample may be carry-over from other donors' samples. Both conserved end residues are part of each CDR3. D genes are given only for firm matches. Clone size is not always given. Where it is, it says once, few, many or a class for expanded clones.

DNA: TGTGCCAGCAGCAAAGCGCTTTGGGACAGGAACTATGGCTACACCTTC
CDR3: CASSKALWDRNYGYTF
J: TRBJ1-2
D: NA
V: TRBV21-1
size: NA

DNA: TGTGCCACCATCAGGAAGGGGGGTTTGAACACTGAAGCTTTCTTT
CDR3: CATIRKGGLNTEAFF
J: TRBJ1-1
D: NA
V: TRBV7-6
size: many

DNA: TGCAGTGCTAGGCAGCCCGACAGGGAGCAGTACTTC
CDR3: CSARQPDREQYF
J: TRBJ2-7
D: NA
V: TRBV20-1
size: few

DNA: TGTGCCAGCAGGTGGGACAGCGAATACTATAATTCACCCCTCCACTTT
CDR3: CASRWDSEYYNSPLHF
J: TRBJ1-6
D: TRBD1
V: TRBV28
size: NA

DNA: TGCAGCGCCGGTTCCGGGGATCAGGGGGCTTATGGCTACACCTTC
CDR3: CSAGSGDQGAYGYTF
J: TRBJ1-2
D: TRBD1
V: TRBV29-1
size: many

DNA: TGTGCCAGCAGCCAAAACGGCGCGGCGGGGGAGATCCAAGAGACCCAGTACTTC
CDR3: CASSQNGAAGEIQETQYF
J: TRBJ2-5
D: TRBD2
V: TRBV4-2
size: many

DNA: TGTGCCTGGAATAGGGACAGACCCTATGGCTACACCTTC
CDR3: CAWNRDRPYGYTF
J: TRBJ1-2
D: TRBD1
V: TRBV30
size: many

DNA: TGTGCCAGCTCTCCGTCGGGGGTGGTCGGAGAGACCCAGTACTTC
CDR3: CASSPSGVVGETQYF
J: TRBJ2-5
D: NA
V: TRBV18
size: few

DNA: TGTGCCAGCAGCATCGGGACAGGGGGATCCTACGAGCAGTACTTC
CDR3: CASSIGTGGSYEQYF
J: TRBJ2-7
D: TRBD1
V: TRBV5-4
size: NA

DNA: TGTGCCAGCAGCGGACAGGGCGGAGGCACTGAGCAGTTCTTC
CDR3: CASSGQGGGTEQFF
J: TRBJ2-1
D: TRBD1
V: TRBV28
size: NA

DNA: TGTGCCAGCAGCTTTCCCACAGTGTTCTACGAGCAGTACTTC
CDR3: CASSFPTVFYEQYF
J: TRBJ2-7
D: NA
V: TRBV12-3/TRBV12-4
size: many

DNA: TGTGCCAGGTCACAAGCAAGAGGCAATGAGCAGTTCTTC
CDR3: CARSQARGNEQFF
J: TRBJ2-1
D: NA
V: TRBV28
size: NA

DNA: TGCAGTGCTAGAGGGACAGGGGTGGCTCCCTACGAGCAGTACTTC
CDR3: CSARGTGVAPYEQYF
J: TRBJ2-7
D: TRBD1
V: TRBV20-1
size: NA

DNA: TGTGCCAGCAGTTTCGGCTTCGCAGCAACCCAAGAGACCCAGTACTTC
CDR3: CASSFGFAATQETQYF
J: TRBJ2-5
D: NA
V: TRBV12-3/TRBV12-4
size: NA

DNA: TGCGCCAGCAGCTTGCCCGGGAACGAGCAGTACTTC
CDR3: CASSLPGNEQYF
J: TRBJ2-7
D: NA
V: TRBV5-1
size: few

DNA: TGTGCCAGCAGTCCCATCCTTGCCAGGGGTAATCAGCCCCAGCATTTT
CDR3: CASSPILARGNQPQHF
J: TRBJ1-5
D: NA
V: TRBV27
size: NA

DNA: TGTGCCAGCAGCCCCTGGGCGGAGTACAATGAGCAGTTCTTC
CDR3: CASSPWAEYNEQFF
J: TRBJ2-1
D: NA
V: TRBV7-2
size: few

DNA: TGTGCCAGCAGAAGGACAGGGGGCGAAACTGGCTACACCTTC
CDR3: CASRRTGGETGYTF
J: TRBJ1-2
D: TRBD1
V: TRBV13
size: many

DNA: TGTGCCAGCAGCAACCGGGAAACCTACAATGAGCAGTTCTTC
CDR3: CASSNRETYNEQFF
J: TRBJ2-1
D: NA
V: TRBV3-1
size: NA

DNA: TGCAGTGCTATCTGGGGGGCCAAAGAGACCCAGTACTTC
CDR3: CSAIWGAKETQYF
J: TRBJ2-5
D: NA
V: TRBV20-1
size: NA

DNA: TGTGCCAGCAGTTGGGGGGTTACTTACAATGAGCAGTTCTTC
CDR3: CASSWGVTYNEQFF
J: TRBJ2-1
D: NA
V: TRBV12-3/TRBV12-4
size: NA

DNA: TGTGCCAGTAGTATGACCCTCTCGGACTTTTACAATGAGCAGTTCTTC
CDR3: CASSMTLSDFYNEQFF
J: TRBJ2-1
D: NA
V: TRBV19
size: many

DNA: TGCAGTGCTCCCCCTTGGGGGGGGACAGATACGCAGTATTTT
CDR3: CSAPPWGGTDTQYF
J: TRBJ2-3
D: TRBD2
V: TRBV20-1
size: few

DNA: TGTGCCAGCAGTTTAGGGACAGTGTATAGCAATCAGCCCCAGCATTTT
CDR3: CASSLGTVYSNQPQHF
J: TRBJ1-5
D: TRBD1
V: TRBV28
size: few

DNA: TGCGCCAGCAGTCACATAGTCGGGGGGCTGGGCAATCAGCCCCAGCATTTT
CDR3: CASSHIVGGLGNQPQHF
J: TRBJ1-5
D: NA
V: TRBV23-1
size: many

DNA: TGCGCCAGCAGTGAGACGGCAGCAGATACGCAGTATTTT
CDR3: CASSETAADTQYF
J: TRBJ2-3
D: NA
V: TRBV10-1
size: many